Included here is one T cell receptor beta chain sequence, with context. Its matching antigen is unknown. The data derive from a study of brain T cells in children with intractable seizures. General study points: Absence of clones before surgery may stem from lower sequencing depth. Patients' HCMV serostatus was unknown; virus specificity rests on CDR3 similarity alone.

Sequenced by immunoSEQ multiplex PCR; TCRdb stores in-frame clones only, minus some. In the table there are around 41,000 clones, roughly 90% of which are singletons. The CDR3 covers 15 residues. V gave up 0 bases and J gave up 3 bases, with 11 bases separating them. CDR1 and CDR2 (germline): LNHNV, YYDKDF (reference sequence). The sequenced cases were selected for having the highest brain T cell transcript signatures. Before surgery, patients took at least one anti-epileptic drug. This TCR derives from a girl aged 2 to 10 with tuberous sclerosis and intractable seizures. The material was peripheral blood, obtained at surgery. V and J are TRBV15 and TRBJ1-1; D gene unclear. For the CDR3, the DNA is TGTGCCACCAGCAGAGAGTCGGTGCGGGACACTGAAGCTTTCTTT. It codes for CATSRESVRDTEAFF.